These T cell receptor beta chains were read from a single sample in a study of blood T cell repertoires in COVID-19. This table comes from immunoSEQ multiplex PCR, and its TCRdb copy is limited to in-frame clones, with some not included. The sample has some 190,000 clones, around 83% seen once. The material sequenced was PBMCs or T cells enriched from blood (not recorded which). The receptor set was obtained from a middle-aged woman in a cohort exposed to, infected with or recovered from COVID-19 (not recorded which). Both conserved end residues are part of each CDR3. The D gene is left open where the match is weak. Only some rows state a clone size, as once, few, many or a class for expanded clones.

v_gene: TRBV5-1
j_gene: TRBJ2-3
abundance: NA
d_gene: TRBD2
CDR3nt: TGCGCCAGCAGCTCCGCTGGACTAGCGGGGGGGGCAGATACGCAGTATTTT
CDR3aa: CASSSAGLAGGADTQYF

v_gene: TRBV2
j_gene: TRBJ2-7
abundance: NA
d_gene: TRBD2
CDR3nt: TGTGCCGGGGGGACTACGATCTACGAGCAGTACTTC
CDR3aa: CAGGTTIYEQYF

v_gene: TRBV9
j_gene: TRBJ1-2
abundance: NA
d_gene: TRBD1
CDR3nt: TGTGCCAGCAGCGCTGGGACAGCTCCTAACTATGGCTACACCTTC
CDR3aa: CASSAGTAPNYGYTF

v_gene: TRBV2
j_gene: TRBJ1-3
abundance: NA
d_gene: TRBD1
CDR3nt: TGTGCCAGCAGCCTCCAACGACAGGGGGGACACTCTGGAAACACCATATATTTT
CDR3aa: CASSLQRQGGHSGNTIYF

v_gene: TRBV4-3
j_gene: TRBJ1-2
abundance: NA
d_gene: NA
CDR3nt: TGCGCCAGCAGCAAAGACAGCTATGGCTACACCTTC
CDR3aa: CASSKDSYGYTF

v_gene: TRBV29-1
j_gene: TRBJ2-7
abundance: NA
d_gene: NA
CDR3nt: TGCAGCGTTATATCTGGACAGTCCTACGAGCAGTACTTC
CDR3aa: CSVISGQSYEQYF

v_gene: TRBV5-1
j_gene: TRBJ2-2
abundance: NA
d_gene: NA
CDR3nt: TGCGCCAGCAGGTTGGCTAGCCGTAACACCGGGGAGCTGTTTTTT
CDR3aa: CASRLASRNTGELFF

v_gene: TRBV12-3/TRBV12-4
j_gene: TRBJ1-1
abundance: NA
d_gene: NA
CDR3nt: TGTGCCAGCAGCAGGACACCCAACACTGAAGCTTTCTTT
CDR3aa: CASSRTPNTEAFF

v_gene: TRBV6-5
j_gene: TRBJ1-3
abundance: NA
d_gene: TRBD1
CDR3nt: TGTGCCAGCAGTCCGACAGGGGCTGGAAACACCATATATTTT
CDR3aa: CASSPTGAGNTIYF

v_gene: TRBV7-2
j_gene: TRBJ2-7
abundance: once
d_gene: TRBD2
CDR3nt: TGTGCCAGCAGCTTAGCCGGGGGGGGTGTCTCCTACGAGCAGTACTTC
CDR3aa: CASSLAGGGVSYEQYF

v_gene: TRBV7-2
j_gene: TRBJ2-3
abundance: NA
d_gene: NA
CDR3nt: TGTGCCAGCAGCTTAGCTAGGCAGGGGTACGATACGCAGTATTTT
CDR3aa: CASSLARQGYDTQYF

v_gene: TRBV5-1
j_gene: TRBJ2-6
abundance: NA
d_gene: TRBD1
CDR3nt: TGCGCCAGCAGCTTGGCCAAACGGACAGGGGGAATATCCTCTGGGGCCAACGTCCTGACTTTC
CDR3aa: CASSLAKRTGGISSGANVLTF

v_gene: TRBV24-1
j_gene: TRBJ1-5
abundance: once
d_gene: TRBD1
CDR3nt: TGTGCCACCAGTGATTCATCGACAGGGGGCAATCAGCCCCAGCATTTT
CDR3aa: CATSDSSTGGNQPQHF

v_gene: TRBV13
j_gene: TRBJ1-5
abundance: NA
d_gene: TRBD1
CDR3nt: TGTGCCTGTACGAGGGGGCTGAATAGCAATCAGCCCCAGCATTTT
CDR3aa: CACTRGLNSNQPQHF

v_gene: TRBV9
j_gene: TRBJ1-3
abundance: NA
d_gene: NA
CDR3nt: TGTGCCAGCAGCCCGAGATGGGGGACTGCAAGCTCTGGAAACACCATATATTTT
CDR3aa: CASSPRWGTASSGNTIYF

v_gene: TRBV13
j_gene: TRBJ2-1
abundance: few
d_gene: TRBD1
CDR3nt: TGTGCCAGCAGCCTTCGACAGGGGGCAGGCCATGAGCAGTTCTTC
CDR3aa: CASSLRQGAGHEQFF

v_gene: TRBV11-2
j_gene: TRBJ2-3
abundance: NA
d_gene: NA
CDR3nt: TGTGCCAGCAGCTTAGATCGGGACTCGCGGGTCGGCACAGATACGCAGTATTTT
CDR3aa: CASSLDRDSRVGTDTQYF

v_gene: TRBV5-1
j_gene: TRBJ1-1
abundance: once
d_gene: NA
CDR3nt: TGCGCCAGCAGCTTCAGCGATCCGAACACTGAAGCTTTCTTT
CDR3aa: CASSFSDPNTEAFF

v_gene: TRBV7-9
j_gene: TRBJ1-2
abundance: NA
d_gene: NA
CDR3nt: TGTGCCAGCAGCTCCAGTGGAGGGTTGGGGTCGGGCTACACCTTC
CDR3aa: CASSSSGGLGSGYTF